This paragraph covers one T cell receptor beta chain sequence. What it binds is unknown. This specimen comes from a study of T cell responses to AZD1222 COVID-19 vaccine. Across the whole study: Pooled together were second doses at about 4 or about 12 weeks.

Only in-frame clones appear in the TCRdb table, and some are missing; sequencing was by immunoSEQ multiplex PCR. The profile shows over 100,000 clones, roughly 80% of them singletons. Study conclusions and caveats: Of spike-specific TCRs, nearly half reportedly target regions left unmutated in variants. The donor cohort was predominantly white British with a female majority, and clonal diversity may have been underestimated. Vaccine-associated CD4 TCRs ranged over spike, dominating at 160-218 and 743-854.

The sequencing used peripheral blood, collected on day 0 of AZD1222 vaccination. The sequence was collected from an adult in good health.

CDR3 sequence (DNA): TGTGCCAGCCTCAGTGTCATGAACACTGAAGCTTTCTTT. It is translated as CASLSVMNTEAFF. The V call is TRBV28, the J call TRBJ1-1; D is undetermined. V was trimmed by 8 bases and J by 0 bases, leaving 10 bases between them. Germline V CDR1 and CDR2: MDHEN, SYDVKM. This CDR3 comprises 13 residues.